A selection of T cell receptor beta chains follows, all from one sample in a study of blood T cell repertoires in COVID-19. Only in-frame clones appear in the TCRdb table, and some are missing; sequencing was by immunoSEQ multiplex PCR. The sample contains hundreds of thousands of clones, about 89% of which appear only once. The sample comprised peripheral blood. The receptors originated from a young woman with COVID-19, enrolled during active disease. Both conserved end residues are part of each CDR3. Fields, in order: D gene, clone size, J gene, V gene, CDR3 DNA, CDR3 protein. A D gene is named only where the DNA matches it firmly. Only part of the rows carry a size: once, few, many, or a class if the clone is expanded.

d_gene: -; abundance: -; j_gene: TRBJ2-1; v_gene: TRBV6-2/TRBV6-3; CDR3nt: TGTGCCAGCAGTTACACAAAACAGGGCACTGAGCAGTTCTTC; CDR3aa: CASSYTKQGTEQFF
d_gene: -; abundance: once; j_gene: TRBJ2-4; v_gene: TRBV9; CDR3nt: TGTGCCAGCAGCGTAACAGGGAGAATTCTAGCCAAAAACATTCAGTACTTC; CDR3aa: CASSVTGRILAKNIQYF
d_gene: TRBD1; abundance: -; j_gene: TRBJ1-3; v_gene: TRBV18; CDR3nt: TGTGCCAGCTCCAACACCCCCCCCACAGGGGCTTCCGGAAACACCATATATTTT; CDR3aa: CASSNTPPTGASGNTIYF
d_gene: -; abundance: -; j_gene: TRBJ1-2; v_gene: TRBV4-1; CDR3nt: TGCGCCAGCAGCCAAGACGGGGTCGGAGGGGCTTCCATTGGCTACACCTTC; CDR3aa: CASSQDGVGGASIGYTF
d_gene: TRBD2; abundance: -; j_gene: TRBJ2-1; v_gene: TRBV27; CDR3nt: TGTGCCAGCAGTCGCGCGGGGGGAAGCTCCTACAATGAGCAGTTCTTC; CDR3aa: CASSRAGGSSYNEQFF
d_gene: -; abundance: -; j_gene: TRBJ2-2; v_gene: TRBV7-2; CDR3nt: TGTGCCAGCACCCTGCGGAGCACCGGGGAGCTGTTTTTT; CDR3aa: CASTLRSTGELFF
d_gene: -; abundance: -; j_gene: TRBJ1-5; v_gene: TRBV5-6; CDR3nt: TGTGCCAGCAGCTTGTTGCGGGGCTCCACAATCGAGGCCCAGCATTTT; CDR3aa: CASSLLRGSTIEAQHF
d_gene: -; abundance: few; j_gene: TRBJ1-6; v_gene: TRBV4-3; CDR3nt: TGCGCCAGCAGCCTGAGGACAGAGGATTCACCCCTCCACTTT; CDR3aa: CASSLRTEDSPLHF
d_gene: TRBD2; abundance: -; j_gene: TRBJ2-1; v_gene: TRBV11-3; CDR3nt: TGTGCCAGCAGTTCCGGGACTAGCGGGGGGTATGAGCAGTTCTTC; CDR3aa: CASSSGTSGGYEQFF
d_gene: -; abundance: -; j_gene: TRBJ1-1; v_gene: TRBV28; CDR3nt: TGTGCCAGCAGTCTACGACCAGGGAAAGCTTTCTTT; CDR3aa: CASSLRPGKAFF
d_gene: -; abundance: -; j_gene: TRBJ2-7; v_gene: TRBV19; CDR3nt: TGTGCCAGTAGCGGGAGTAGCTCCTACGAGCAGTACTTC; CDR3aa: CASSGSSSYEQYF
d_gene: -; abundance: -; j_gene: TRBJ1-2; v_gene: TRBV5-8; CDR3nt: TGTGCCAGCAGCGGAGGGGCGGGGGGCTACACCTTC; CDR3aa: CASSGGAGGYTF
d_gene: -; abundance: few; j_gene: TRBJ2-7; v_gene: TRBV11-2; CDR3nt: TGTGCCAGCAGCTCGTTTCAGTCCGAGCAGTACTTC; CDR3aa: CASSSFQSEQYF
d_gene: -; abundance: -; j_gene: TRBJ2-3; v_gene: TRBV27; CDR3nt: TGTGCCAGCAGTCCCCCCCAGGGCAGGGGTACGGATACGCAGTATTTT; CDR3aa: CASSPPQGRGTDTQYF
d_gene: TRBD1; abundance: -; j_gene: TRBJ1-1; v_gene: TRBV5-8; CDR3nt: TGTGCCAGCAGCTTGGCCCTAACCGGGACAGGGGGATTCTTT; CDR3aa: CASSLALTGTGGFF
d_gene: TRBD1; abundance: -; j_gene: TRBJ2-7; v_gene: TRBV7-9; CDR3nt: TGTGCCAGCAGCTCGGACAGGGGGTCTAGTTTTTACGAGCAGTACTTC; CDR3aa: CASSSDRGSSFYEQYF
d_gene: TRBD1; abundance: few; j_gene: TRBJ1-4; v_gene: TRBV11-2; CDR3nt: TGTGCCAGCAGACCCGGGACAGGGGGTAATTCTAATGAAAAACTGTTTTTT; CDR3aa: CASRPGTGGNSNEKLFF
d_gene: -; abundance: few; j_gene: TRBJ2-2; v_gene: TRBV4-1; CDR3nt: TGCGCCAGCAGCCAAGTGTGGGGCGGTCTAGTAGGCTCGGGCGGGGAGCTGTTTTTT; CDR3aa: CASSQVWGGLVGSGGELFF
d_gene: -; abundance: -; j_gene: TRBJ2-3; v_gene: TRBV19; CDR3nt: TGTGCCAGTAGTACCTTGCAATCGACAGTGGATACGCAGTATTTT; CDR3aa: CASSTLQSTVDTQYF
d_gene: TRBD1; abundance: -; j_gene: TRBJ1-1; v_gene: TRBV4-3; CDR3nt: TGCGCCAGCAGCCCCCTACCCGGGGACAGAAACACTGAAGCTTTCTTT; CDR3aa: CASSPLPGDRNTEAFF
d_gene: -; abundance: -; j_gene: TRBJ1-2; v_gene: TRBV19; CDR3nt: TGTGCCAGTAGTATTCCATCCCTCGGGGGCTACACCTTC; CDR3aa: CASSIPSLGGYTF
d_gene: TRBD1; abundance: -; j_gene: TRBJ2-3; v_gene: TRBV5-5; CDR3nt: TGTGCCAGCAGCACAGGGGGTGGCAGCACAGATACGCAGTATTTT; CDR3aa: CASSTGGGSTDTQYF
d_gene: -; abundance: -; j_gene: TRBJ2-7; v_gene: TRBV6-2/TRBV6-3; CDR3nt: TGTGCCAGCAGTTTACCGGGACATAGGCTTTACGAGCAGTACTTC; CDR3aa: CASSLPGHRLYEQYF
d_gene: -; abundance: -; j_gene: TRBJ2-1; v_gene: TRBV29-1; CDR3nt: TGCAGCGTTGAAAGGACTCTCTACAATGAGCAGTTCTTC; CDR3aa: CSVERTLYNEQFF
d_gene: -; abundance: -; j_gene: TRBJ2-2; v_gene: TRBV27; CDR3nt: TGTGCCAGCAGTTTTCGGGAGTTGGGGGAGCTGTTTTTT; CDR3aa: CASSFRELGELFF
d_gene: TRBD1; abundance: -; j_gene: TRBJ1-2; v_gene: TRBV29-1; CDR3nt: TGCAGCGTTGACCGGGACAGTTCATATGGCTACACCTTC; CDR3aa: CSVDRDSSYGYTF
d_gene: TRBD1; abundance: -; j_gene: TRBJ1-1; v_gene: TRBV19; CDR3nt: TGTGCCAGTAGTACGGATTGGACAGGGGGTAATGCTGAAGCTTTCTTT; CDR3aa: CASSTDWTGGNAEAFF
d_gene: TRBD2; abundance: -; j_gene: TRBJ2-1; v_gene: TRBV7-2; CDR3nt: TGTGCCAGCAGCTTACTGGGGACTAGCTATGAGCAGTTCTTC; CDR3aa: CASSLLGTSYEQFF
d_gene: TRBD1; abundance: -; j_gene: TRBJ1-4; v_gene: TRBV11-3; CDR3nt: TGTGCCAGCAGCTTCTTCCGGGACAGCCCAACTAATGAAAAACTGTTTTTT; CDR3aa: CASSFFRDSPTNEKLFF
d_gene: -; abundance: -; j_gene: TRBJ1-4; v_gene: TRBV19; CDR3nt: TGTGCCAGTCTGGGGGCCGGAAAACTGTTTTTT; CDR3aa: CASLGAGKLFF
d_gene: -; abundance: -; j_gene: TRBJ1-5; v_gene: TRBV6-5; CDR3nt: TGTGCCAGCAGTTACTCGAGGCAGCTTAATCAGCCCCAGCATTTT; CDR3aa: CASSYSRQLNQPQHF
d_gene: TRBD2; abundance: -; j_gene: TRBJ2-5; v_gene: TRBV7-2; CDR3nt: TGTGCCAGCAGCCCGTACGGGGCGGGGGGGGACCAAGAGACCCAGTACTTC; CDR3aa: CASSPYGAGGDQETQYF
d_gene: TRBD2; abundance: -; j_gene: TRBJ2-4; v_gene: TRBV27; CDR3nt: TGTGCCAGCAGTACCTTAGCGGGTCCATTAGCCAAAAACATTCAGTACTTC; CDR3aa: CASSTLAGPLAKNIQYF
d_gene: TRBD1; abundance: -; j_gene: TRBJ1-1; v_gene: TRBV5-4; CDR3nt: TGTGCCAGCAGCCCGGGACAGGGGGCGATTAGGACTGAAGCTTTCTTT; CDR3aa: CASSPGQGAIRTEAFF
d_gene: -; abundance: -; j_gene: TRBJ1-1; v_gene: TRBV19; CDR3nt: TGTGCCAGTAGTATTCGGGCAGGGTTGAACACTGAAGCTTTCTTT; CDR3aa: CASSIRAGLNTEAFF
d_gene: -; abundance: -; j_gene: TRBJ1-1; v_gene: TRBV7-9; CDR3nt: TGTGCCAGCACCCCCAGGGCCAAGCTGAATCACACTGAAGCTTTCTTT; CDR3aa: CASTPRAKLNHTEAFF
d_gene: -; abundance: few; j_gene: TRBJ2-7; v_gene: TRBV27; CDR3nt: TGTGCCAGCAGTTCCCACGGGACTCCGGGCAACGAGCAGTACTTC; CDR3aa: CASSSHGTPGNEQYF
d_gene: TRBD2; abundance: -; j_gene: TRBJ2-1; v_gene: TRBV20-1; CDR3nt: TGCAGTGCTAGTGCGGGACTAGCGGGGGGCGGGAGCTCCTACAATGAGCAGTTCTTC; CDR3aa: CSASAGLAGGGSSYNEQFF
d_gene: -; abundance: -; j_gene: TRBJ1-1; v_gene: TRBV30; CDR3nt: TGTGCCGGGGGCCGAACGAACACTGAAGCTTTCTTT; CDR3aa: CAGGRTNTEAFF
d_gene: -; abundance: once; j_gene: TRBJ2-5; v_gene: TRBV5-5; CDR3nt: TGTGCCAGCAGTCCCCGGCAGGCCGGCCCGGAGACCCAGTACTTC; CDR3aa: CASSPRQAGPETQYF
d_gene: TRBD1; abundance: -; j_gene: TRBJ1-2; v_gene: TRBV2; CDR3nt: TGTGCCAGCAGTGGGACAGGCTATGGCTACACCTTC; CDR3aa: CASSGTGYGYTF
d_gene: -; abundance: -; j_gene: TRBJ1-2; v_gene: TRBV19; CDR3nt: TGTGCCAGTAGAGGAATGGGCCGGGGGGACTATGGCTACACCTTC; CDR3aa: CASRGMGRGDYGYTF
d_gene: -; abundance: -; j_gene: TRBJ1-5; v_gene: TRBV10-3; CDR3nt: TGTGCCATCAGTGAAGACAGAAACAATCAGCCCCAGCATTTT; CDR3aa: CAISEDRNNQPQHF
d_gene: -; abundance: -; j_gene: TRBJ1-1; v_gene: TRBV10-3; CDR3nt: TGTGCCATCAGTGAGTCGAACAGCCCAGCTGAAGCTTTCTTT; CDR3aa: CAISESNSPAEAFF
d_gene: TRBD1; abundance: -; j_gene: TRBJ1-4; v_gene: TRBV24-1; CDR3nt: TGTGCCACCAGTGGCAGGGGGCGGGATGAAAAACTGTTTTTT; CDR3aa: CATSGRGRDEKLFF
d_gene: TRBD1; abundance: -; j_gene: TRBJ2-7; v_gene: TRBV28; CDR3nt: TGTGCCAGCAGTCTGGAGACAGGGGGGACGGGGATCTACGAGCAGTACTTC; CDR3aa: CASSLETGGTGIYEQYF
d_gene: -; abundance: -; j_gene: TRBJ2-2; v_gene: TRBV15; CDR3nt: TGTGCCACCAGCAGAGATCTGGCGGCCGGGGAGCTGTTTTTT; CDR3aa: CATSRDLAAGELFF
d_gene: TRBD1; abundance: -; j_gene: TRBJ2-7; v_gene: TRBV6-6; CDR3nt: TGTGCCAGCCAAAGGACAGGAAGGAGCGAGCAGTACTTC; CDR3aa: CASQRTGRSEQYF
d_gene: TRBD1; abundance: once; j_gene: TRBJ2-1; v_gene: TRBV11-2; CDR3nt: TGTGCCAGCAGCTTAGCGTTGGGGACAGGGGGCTACAATGAGCAGTTCTTC; CDR3aa: CASSLALGTGGYNEQFF